This is a list of T cell receptor beta chains from one sample in a study of T cell responses to AZD1222 COVID-19 vaccine. Assay: immunoSEQ multiplex PCR; the TCRdb copy retains only in-frame clones and omits some. In the table there are roughly 85,000 clones, approximately 85% of which are singletons. Here the sequenced sample was peripheral blood, taken on day 0 of MenACWY control vaccination. These receptors were obtained from an adult in good health. Each CDR3 is given with its conserved first and last residue. Fields, in order: clone size, D gene, J gene, V gene, CDR3 protein, CDR3 DNA. The D gene is left open where the match is weak. Size is omitted from some rows. Given values are once, few, many or a class for expanded clones.

>few|.|TRBJ1-2|TRBV9
CASSVGTVRSYTF
TGTGCCAGCAGCGTCGGGACGGTACGGAGCTACACCTTC
>.|TRBD1|TRBJ2-3|TRBV7-6
CASSLGAGTGGYF
TGTGCCAGCAGCCTCGGAGCCGGGACAGGGGGGTATTTT
>.|.|TRBJ2-7|TRBV11-1
CASSGGQITYEQYF
TGTGCCAGCAGCGGGGGCCAAATTACCTACGAGCAGTACTTC
>.|.|TRBJ1-2|TRBV2
CASIRRSLGYTF
TGTGCCAGCATACGGCGGAGTCTTGGCTACACCTTC
>.|.|TRBJ2-3|TRBV5-6
CASTWGRVPDTQYF
TGTGCCAGCACCTGGGGCAGGGTACCAGATACGCAGTATTTT
>.|TRBD1|TRBJ2-2|TRBV4-3
CASSHRQGATGELFF
TGCGCCAGCAGCCACAGACAGGGGGCAACCGGGGAGCTGTTTTTT
>.|.|TRBJ2-7|TRBV5-1
CASSLSGSEQYF
TGCGCCAGCAGCCTTTCTGGGTCCGAGCAGTACTTC
>.|.|TRBJ1-6|TRBV3-1/TRBV3-2
CASSQAWVDIQGGSPLHF
TGTGCCAGCAGCCAAGCTTGGGTGGACATCCAGGGAGGCTCACCCCTCCACTTT
>once|.|TRBJ1-3|TRBV4-3
CASSQVPASGNTIYF
TGCGCCAGCAGCCAAGTACCCGCCTCTGGAAACACCATATATTTT
>.|.|TRBJ1-5|TRBV19
CASSIRITEYSNQPQHF
TGTGCCAGTAGTATCCGGATTACCGAGTATAGCAATCAGCCCCAGCATTTT
>.|TRBD2|TRBJ2-5|TRBV6-2/TRBV6-3
CASSYSSSGGAGETQYF
TGTGCCAGCAGTTACTCAAGTAGCGGGGGGGCCGGGGAGACCCAGTACTTC
>once|.|TRBJ2-7|TRBV11-3
CASSWESWEQYF
TGTGCCAGCAGCTGGGAATCTTGGGAGCAGTACTTC
>.|.|TRBJ2-6|TRBV14
CASSQEAAVGSGANVLTF
TGTGCCAGCAGCCAAGAGGCGGCAGTGGGTTCTGGGGCCAACGTCCTGACTTTC
>.|.|TRBJ1-3|TRBV4-3
CASSLARESARNTIYF
TGCGCCAGCAGCCTTGCCAGGGAATCGGCCAGAAACACCATATATTTT
>.|.|TRBJ2-1|TRBV4-3
CASSQDPLSNEQFF
TGCGCCAGCAGCCAAGATCCACTTTCCAATGAGCAGTTCTTC
>.|.|TRBJ2-3|TRBV12-3/TRBV12-4
CASSPYVVYTQYF
TGTGCCAGCAGCCCATACGTCGTGTATACGCAGTATTTT
>.|.|TRBJ1-2|TRBV7-9
CASSLVVGEVNGYTF
TGTGCCAGCAGCTTAGTGGTGGGCGAGGTTAATGGCTACACCTTC
>.|.|TRBJ1-1|TRBV3-1/TRBV3-2
CASRGPRNTEAFF
TGTGCCAGCAGAGGGCCGAGGAACACTGAAGCTTTCTTT
>.|.|TRBJ1-2|TRBV5-1
CASSLEARRKEYYGYTF
TGCGCCAGCAGCTTGGAGGCCCGGAGGAAAGAATATTATGGCTACACCTTC
>.|.|TRBJ2-3|TRBV7-3
CASSLAGSDTQYF
TGTGCCAGCAGCTTAGCAGGGTCAGATACGCAGTATTTT
>.|TRBD2|TRBJ2-3|TRBV6-6
CASSYPGGFTDTQYF
TGTGCCAGCAGTTATCCCGGGGGGTTCACAGATACGCAGTATTTT
>few|.|TRBJ2-2|TRBV5-4
CASSPIGGELFF
TGTGCCAGCAGCCCGATAGGCGGGGAGCTGTTTTTT
>.|.|TRBJ1-2|TRBV3-1/TRBV3-2
CASSSNGRNYGYTF
TGTGCCAGCAGCAGCAATGGCCGAAACTATGGCTACACCTTC